This T cell receptor (beta chain) was captured by sequencing in a study of response to subunit inactivated influenza vaccine. One entry per CDR3 protein results from TCRdb running MiXCR on the RT-PCR reads. The sample has hundreds of thousands of distinct CDR3 sequences; 7.6% are singletons. General study findings and limits: The authors proposed limited new T cell recruitment per seasonal influenza vaccination.

The CDR3 extends over 15 amino acids. Per germline, CDR1 MGHRA and CDR2 YSYEKL. Trimming cost V 4 bases and J 2 bases, with 13 bases left between them. This clonotype was seen many times. Its antigen is still unknown. The sample here was PBMCs from blood, taken about 24 months after vaccination. The receptor comes from a man between 45 and 75 years old who received an inactivated influenza vaccine. The rearrangement uses TRBV4-1 and TRBJ2-3, with D possibly matching TRBD2 (5 bases). The CDR3, as DNA: TGCGCCAGCAGCCCCCTCTCGGGATACACAGATACGCAGTATTTT. Translated, it gives CASSPLSGYTDTQYF.